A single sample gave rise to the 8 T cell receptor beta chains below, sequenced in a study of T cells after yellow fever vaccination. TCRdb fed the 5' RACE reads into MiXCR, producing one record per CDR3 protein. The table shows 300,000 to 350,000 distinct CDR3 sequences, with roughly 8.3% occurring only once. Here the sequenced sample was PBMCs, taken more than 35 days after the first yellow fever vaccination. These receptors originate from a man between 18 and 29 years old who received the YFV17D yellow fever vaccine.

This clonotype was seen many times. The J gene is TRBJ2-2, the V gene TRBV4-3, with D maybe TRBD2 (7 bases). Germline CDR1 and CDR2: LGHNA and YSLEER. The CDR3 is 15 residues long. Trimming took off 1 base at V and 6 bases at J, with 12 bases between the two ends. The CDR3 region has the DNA TGCGCCAGCAGCCAAGTAGGGGGGGGGCCCGGGGAGCTGTTTTTT. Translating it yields CASSQVGGGPGELFF.

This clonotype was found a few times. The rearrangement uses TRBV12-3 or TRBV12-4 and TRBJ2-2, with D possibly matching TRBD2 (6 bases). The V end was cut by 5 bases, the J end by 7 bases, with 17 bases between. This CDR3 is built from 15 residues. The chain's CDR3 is CASSPRTAGSGELFF. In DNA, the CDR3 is TGTGCCAGCAGTCCACGGACCGCGGGGAGCGGGGAGCTGTTTTTT.

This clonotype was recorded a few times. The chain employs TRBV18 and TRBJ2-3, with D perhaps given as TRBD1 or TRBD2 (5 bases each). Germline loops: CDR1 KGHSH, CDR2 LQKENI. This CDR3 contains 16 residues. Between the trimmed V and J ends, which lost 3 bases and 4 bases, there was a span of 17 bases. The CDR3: CASSPTGSPRADTQYF. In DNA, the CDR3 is TGTGCCAGCTCACCCACGGGGAGTCCCAGGGCAGATACGCAGTATTTT. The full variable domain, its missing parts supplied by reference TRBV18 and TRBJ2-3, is NAGVMQNPRHLVRRRGQEARLRCSPMKGHSHVYWYRQLPEEGLKFMVYLQKENIIDESGMPKERFSAEFPKEGPSILRIQQVVRGDSAAYFCASSPTGSPRADTQYFGPGTRLTVL.

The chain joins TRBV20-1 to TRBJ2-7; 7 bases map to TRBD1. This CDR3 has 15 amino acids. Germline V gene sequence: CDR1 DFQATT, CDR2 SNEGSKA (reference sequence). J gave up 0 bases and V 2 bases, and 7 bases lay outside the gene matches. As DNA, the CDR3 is TGCAGTGCTAGATTTGGGACAGTGAGCTCCTACGAGCAGTACTTC. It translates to CSARFGTVSSYEQYF.

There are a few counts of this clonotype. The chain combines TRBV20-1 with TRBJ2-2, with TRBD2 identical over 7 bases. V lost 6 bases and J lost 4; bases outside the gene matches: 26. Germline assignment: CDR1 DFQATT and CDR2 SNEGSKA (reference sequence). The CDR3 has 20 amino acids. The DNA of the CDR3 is TGCAGTGCCACCCTGTTGCGCTCCGGGACTACCGCGAGTCGCACCGGGGAGCTGTTTTTT. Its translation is CSATLLRSGTTASRTGELFF.

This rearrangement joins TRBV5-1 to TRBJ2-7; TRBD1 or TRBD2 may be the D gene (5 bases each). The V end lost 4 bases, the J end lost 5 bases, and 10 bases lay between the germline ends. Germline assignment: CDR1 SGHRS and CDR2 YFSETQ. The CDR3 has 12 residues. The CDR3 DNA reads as TGCGCCAGCAGCCCGAGGGGCGACGAGCAGTACTTC. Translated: CASSPRGDEQYF.

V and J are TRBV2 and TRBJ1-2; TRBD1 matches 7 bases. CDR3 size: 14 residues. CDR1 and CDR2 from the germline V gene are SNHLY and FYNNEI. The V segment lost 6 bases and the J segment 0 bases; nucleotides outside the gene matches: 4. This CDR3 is CASSPRGPNYGYTF. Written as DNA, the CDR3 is TGTGCCAGCAGCCCTAGGGGGCCTAACTATGGCTACACCTTC.

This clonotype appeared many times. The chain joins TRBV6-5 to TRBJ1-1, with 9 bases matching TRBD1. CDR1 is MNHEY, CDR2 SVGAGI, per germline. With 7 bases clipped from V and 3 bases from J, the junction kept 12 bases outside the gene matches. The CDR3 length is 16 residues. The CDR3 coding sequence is TGTGCCAGCACTTATTTTGCCGGGACAGGGTACACTGAAGCTTTCTTT. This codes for CASTYFAGTGYTEAFF.